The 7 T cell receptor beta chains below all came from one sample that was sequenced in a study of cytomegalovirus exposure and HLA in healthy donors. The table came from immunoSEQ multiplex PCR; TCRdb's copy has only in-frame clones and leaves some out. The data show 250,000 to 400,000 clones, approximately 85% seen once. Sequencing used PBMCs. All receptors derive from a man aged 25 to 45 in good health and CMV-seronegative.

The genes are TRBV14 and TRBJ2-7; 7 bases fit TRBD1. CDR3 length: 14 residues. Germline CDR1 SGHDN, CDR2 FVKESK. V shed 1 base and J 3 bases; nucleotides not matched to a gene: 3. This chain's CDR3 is CASSQVGQYYEQYF. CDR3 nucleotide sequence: TGTGCCAGCAGCCAAGTGGGACAGTACTACGAGCAGTACTTC.

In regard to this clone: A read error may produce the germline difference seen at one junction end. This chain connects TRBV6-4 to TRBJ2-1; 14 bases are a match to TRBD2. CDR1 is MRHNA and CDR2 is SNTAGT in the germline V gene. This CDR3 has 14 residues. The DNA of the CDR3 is TGTGCCAGCGGTGAGACTAGCGGGGGGGACGAGCAGTTCTTC. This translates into CASGETSGGDEQFF.

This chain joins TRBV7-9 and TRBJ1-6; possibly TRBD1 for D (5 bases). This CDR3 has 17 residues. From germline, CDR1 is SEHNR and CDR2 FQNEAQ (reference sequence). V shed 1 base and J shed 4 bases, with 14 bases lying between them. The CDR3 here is CASSLEGPLNYNSPLHF. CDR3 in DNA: TGTGCCAGCAGCTTAGAGGGGCCTCTAAATTATAATTCACCCCTCCACTTT.

The CDR3 is CAGAGGSTYEQYF. The CDR3 DNA is TGTGCCGGCGCGGGCGGTTCTACCTACGAGCAGTACTTC. The V gene is TRBV18, the J gene TRBJ2-7, with D maybe TRBD2 (5 bases). This CDR3 is built from 13 residues. Germline assignment: CDR1 KGHSH and CDR2 LQKENI. The germline V and J ends were trimmed by 11 bases and 2 bases, with 16 bases remaining between them.

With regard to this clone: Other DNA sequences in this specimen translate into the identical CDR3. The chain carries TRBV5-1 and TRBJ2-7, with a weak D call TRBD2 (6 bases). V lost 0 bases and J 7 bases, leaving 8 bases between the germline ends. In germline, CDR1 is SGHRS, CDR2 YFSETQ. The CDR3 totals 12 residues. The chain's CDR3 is CASSLGAGEQYF. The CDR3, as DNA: TGCGCCAGCAGCTTGGGGGCGGGGGAGCAGTACTTC.

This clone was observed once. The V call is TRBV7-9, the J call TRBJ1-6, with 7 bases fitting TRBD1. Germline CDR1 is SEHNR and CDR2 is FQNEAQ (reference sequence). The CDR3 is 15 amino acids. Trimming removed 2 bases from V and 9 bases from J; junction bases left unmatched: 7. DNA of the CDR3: TGTGCCAGCAGCTTAATGGGGGACAGCATTTCACCCCTCCACTTT. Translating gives CASSLMGDSISPLHF.

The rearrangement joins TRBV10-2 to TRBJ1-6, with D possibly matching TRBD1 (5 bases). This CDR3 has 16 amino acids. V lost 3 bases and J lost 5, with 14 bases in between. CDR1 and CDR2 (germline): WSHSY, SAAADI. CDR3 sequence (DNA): TGCGCCAGCAGTGAACTCGGGGGGTTGGATAATTCACCCCTCCACTTT. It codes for CASSELGGLDNSPLHF.